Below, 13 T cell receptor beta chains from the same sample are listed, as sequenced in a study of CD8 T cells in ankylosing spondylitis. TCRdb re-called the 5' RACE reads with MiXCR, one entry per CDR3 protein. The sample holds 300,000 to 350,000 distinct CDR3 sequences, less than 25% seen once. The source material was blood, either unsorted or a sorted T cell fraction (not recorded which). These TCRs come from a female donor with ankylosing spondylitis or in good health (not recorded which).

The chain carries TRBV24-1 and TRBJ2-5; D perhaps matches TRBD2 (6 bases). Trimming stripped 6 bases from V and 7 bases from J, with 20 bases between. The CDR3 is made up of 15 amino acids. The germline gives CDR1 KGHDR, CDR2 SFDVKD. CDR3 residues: CATSPAGGGRGTQYF. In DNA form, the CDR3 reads TGTGCCACCAGTCCCGCCGGGGGAGGCCGCGGGACCCAGTACTTC.

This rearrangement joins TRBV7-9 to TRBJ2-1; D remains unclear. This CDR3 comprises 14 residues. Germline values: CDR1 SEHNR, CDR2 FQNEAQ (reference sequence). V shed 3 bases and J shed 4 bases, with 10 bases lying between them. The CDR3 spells CASSFAAAYNEQFF. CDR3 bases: TGTGCCAGCAGCTTTGCAGCCGCATACAATGAGCAGTTCTTC.

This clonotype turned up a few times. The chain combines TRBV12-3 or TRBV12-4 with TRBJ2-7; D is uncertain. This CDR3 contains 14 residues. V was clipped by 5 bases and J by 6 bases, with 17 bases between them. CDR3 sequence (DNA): TGTGCCAGCAGTCGTGCTAGGGAATACGGCGAGCAGTACTTC. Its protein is CASSRAREYGEQYF.

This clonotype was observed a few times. For the CDR3, the DNA is TGTGCCAGCAGCCAAGATGTACAGAGGCAGCCCCAGCATTTT. As protein: CASSQDVQRQPQHF. V is TRBV3-1 and J is TRBJ1-5; D is uncertain. The CDR3 contains 14 residues. Germline V gene data show CDR1 as LGHDT and CDR2 as YNNKEL (reference sequence). Trimming pared 0 bases from V and 7 bases from J, leaving 10 bases between.

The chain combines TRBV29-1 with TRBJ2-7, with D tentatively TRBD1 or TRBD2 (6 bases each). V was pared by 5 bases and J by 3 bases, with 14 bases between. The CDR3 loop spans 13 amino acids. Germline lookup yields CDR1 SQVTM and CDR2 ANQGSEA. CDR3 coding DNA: TGCAGCGTTTCCGGGGGCGAAGGCTACGAGCAGTACTTC. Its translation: CSVSGGEGYEQYF.

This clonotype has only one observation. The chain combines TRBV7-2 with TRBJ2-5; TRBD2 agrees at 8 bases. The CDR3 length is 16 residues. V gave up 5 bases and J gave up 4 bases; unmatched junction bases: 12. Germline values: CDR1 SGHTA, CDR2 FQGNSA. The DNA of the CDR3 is TGTGCCAGCAGCGCCAGGCGGGGGGCCCGTTCAGAGACCCAGTACTTC. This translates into CASSARRGARSETQYF.

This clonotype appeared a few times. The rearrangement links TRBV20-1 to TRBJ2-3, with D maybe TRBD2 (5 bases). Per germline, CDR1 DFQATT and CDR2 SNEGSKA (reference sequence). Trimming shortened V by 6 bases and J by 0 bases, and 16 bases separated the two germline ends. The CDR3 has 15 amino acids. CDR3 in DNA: TGCAGTGCCCCAAATCGAGCGGAGAGCACAGATACGCAGTATTTT. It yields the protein CSAPNRAESTDTQYF.

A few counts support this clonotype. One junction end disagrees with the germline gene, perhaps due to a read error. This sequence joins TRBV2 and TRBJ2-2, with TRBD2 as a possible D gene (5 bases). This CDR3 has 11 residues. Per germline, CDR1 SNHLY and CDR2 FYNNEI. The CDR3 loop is CASSAFGKLFF. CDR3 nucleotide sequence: TGTGCCAGCAGTGCTTTCGGGAAGCTGTTTTTT.

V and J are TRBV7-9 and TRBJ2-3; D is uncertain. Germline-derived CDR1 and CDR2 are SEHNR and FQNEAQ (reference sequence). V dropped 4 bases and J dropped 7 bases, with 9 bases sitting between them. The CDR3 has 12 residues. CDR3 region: CASSSAMNTQYF. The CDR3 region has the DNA TGTGCCAGCAGCTCGGCGATGAATACGCAGTATTTT. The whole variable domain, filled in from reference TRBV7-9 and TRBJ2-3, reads DTGVSQNPRHKITKRGQNVTFRCDPISEHNRLYWYRQTLGQGPEFLTYFQNEAQLEKSRLLSDRFSAERPKGSFSTLEIQRTEQGDSAMYLCASSSAMNTQYFGPGTRLTVL.

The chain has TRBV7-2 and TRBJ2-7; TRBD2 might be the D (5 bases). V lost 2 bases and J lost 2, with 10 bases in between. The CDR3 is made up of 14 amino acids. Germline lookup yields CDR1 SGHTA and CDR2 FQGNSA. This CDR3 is CASSLNGEPYEQYF. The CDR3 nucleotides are TGTGCCAGCAGCTTAAACGGGGAACCCTACGAGCAGTACTTC. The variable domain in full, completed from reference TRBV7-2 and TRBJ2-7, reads GAGVSQSPSNKVTEKGKDVELRCDPISGHTALYWYRQSLGQGLEFLIYFQGNSAPDKSGLPSDRFSAERTGGSVSTLTIQRTQQEDSAVYLCASSLNGEPYEQYFGPGTRLTVT.

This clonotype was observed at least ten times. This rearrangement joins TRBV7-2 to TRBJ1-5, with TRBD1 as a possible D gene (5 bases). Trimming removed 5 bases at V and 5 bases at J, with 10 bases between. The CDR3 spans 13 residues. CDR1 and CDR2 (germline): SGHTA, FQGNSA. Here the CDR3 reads CASSPGHYQPQHF. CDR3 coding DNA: TGTGCCAGCAGCCCCGGACATTATCAGCCCCAGCATTTT.

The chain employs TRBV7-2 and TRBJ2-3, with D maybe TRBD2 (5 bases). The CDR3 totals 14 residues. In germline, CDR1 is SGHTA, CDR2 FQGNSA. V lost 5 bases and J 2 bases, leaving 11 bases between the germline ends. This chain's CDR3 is CASSHGVPTDTQYF. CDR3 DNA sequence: TGTGCCAGCAGCCACGGGGTCCCCACAGATACGCAGTATTTT.

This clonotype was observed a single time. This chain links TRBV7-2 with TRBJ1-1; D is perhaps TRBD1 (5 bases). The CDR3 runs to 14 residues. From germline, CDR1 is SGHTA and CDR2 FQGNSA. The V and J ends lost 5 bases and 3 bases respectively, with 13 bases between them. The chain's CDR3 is CASSKEGVDTEAFF. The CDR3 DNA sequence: TGTGCCAGCAGCAAAGAAGGGGTGGACACTGAAGCTTTCTTT. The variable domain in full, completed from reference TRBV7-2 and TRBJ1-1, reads GAGVSQSPSNKVTEKGKDVELRCDPISGHTALYWYRQSLGQGLEFLIYFQGNSAPDKSGLPSDRFSAERTGGSVSTLTIQRTQQEDSAVYLCASSKEGVDTEAFFGQGTRLTVV.